This T cell receptor beta chain derives from a study of cytomegalovirus exposure and HLA in healthy donors. Trimming removed 2 bases from V and 0 bases from J; junction bases left unmatched: 9. Per the germline V gene, CDR1 is MNHNS and CDR2 is SASEGT. The CDR3 is made up of 17 amino acids. PCR primers comprised 60 Vbeta and 13 Jbeta primers. The assay was immunoSEQ multiplex PCR, and TCRdb's table has in-frame clones only and misses some. The repertoire includes 140,000 to 150,000 clones, 60% to 85% of them detected once, and approximately 6.9% sits in the top ten. The V call is TRBV6-1, the J call TRBJ2-7; 8 nucleotides agree with TRBD1. The sequenced material came from PBMCs. The receptor comes from a woman between 40 and 55 years old in good health and CMV-seropositive. In DNA form, the CDR3 reads TGTGCCAGCAGTGAAAGGATCGCAGGGGGCCTCTCCTACGAGCAGTACTTC. Translation gives CASSERIAGGLSYEQYF.